This T cell receptor beta chain was identified during a study of vaccination and CD4 T cells after COVID-19. On this clonotype itself: The antigen is not known.

Stated treatment: roughly 11-day PBMC culture with coronavirus spike peptide pools or control peptides (ViraFEST assay). After expanding antigen-specific T cells with peptide pools, ViraFEST sequenced their TCRs. The PCR-positive dates, March through December 2020, came before the US Alpha, Beta and Delta variants. Each well received two million PBMCs, cultured with approximately 9 IU/ml IL-2 and about 11 ug/ml peptide pools. CD4+ T cells that had been cultured provided DNA sequenced with the Oncomine TCR Beta short-read assay. Cultures of CD4+ T cells served as the source for extracting genomic DNA. TCRdb independently ran MiXCR on the PCR reads; one entry per CDR3 protein. Among fewer than 15,000 distinct CDR3 sequences listed, 40% to 65% were seen once. The TCR sequence derives from a human donor who had recovered from COVID-19. Sequencing was performed on CD4+ T cells from blood, cultured in vitro, taken before SARS-CoV-2 vaccination.

The chain's CDR3 is CASSRTANQPQHF. CDR3 sequence (DNA): TGTGCCAGCAGCAGGACCGCCAATCAGCCCCAGCATTTT. The V and J genes are TRBV5-6 and TRBJ1-5; D gene uncertain. Germline lookup yields CDR1 SGHDT and CDR2 YYEEEE. Trimming shortened V by 4 bases and J by 3 bases, and 8 bases separated the two germline ends. The CDR3 loop spans 13 amino acids.